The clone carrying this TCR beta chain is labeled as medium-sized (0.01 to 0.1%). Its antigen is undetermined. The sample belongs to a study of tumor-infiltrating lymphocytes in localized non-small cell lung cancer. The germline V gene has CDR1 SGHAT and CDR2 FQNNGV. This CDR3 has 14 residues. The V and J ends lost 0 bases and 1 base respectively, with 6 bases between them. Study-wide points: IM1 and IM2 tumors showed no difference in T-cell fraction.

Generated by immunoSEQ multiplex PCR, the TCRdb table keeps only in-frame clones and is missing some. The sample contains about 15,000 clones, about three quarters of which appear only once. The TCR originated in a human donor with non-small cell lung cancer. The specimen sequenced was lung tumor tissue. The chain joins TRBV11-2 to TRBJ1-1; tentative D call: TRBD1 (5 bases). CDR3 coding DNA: TGTGCCAGCAGCTTAGACAGGGAGAACACTGAAGCTTTCTTT. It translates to CASSLDRENTEAFF.